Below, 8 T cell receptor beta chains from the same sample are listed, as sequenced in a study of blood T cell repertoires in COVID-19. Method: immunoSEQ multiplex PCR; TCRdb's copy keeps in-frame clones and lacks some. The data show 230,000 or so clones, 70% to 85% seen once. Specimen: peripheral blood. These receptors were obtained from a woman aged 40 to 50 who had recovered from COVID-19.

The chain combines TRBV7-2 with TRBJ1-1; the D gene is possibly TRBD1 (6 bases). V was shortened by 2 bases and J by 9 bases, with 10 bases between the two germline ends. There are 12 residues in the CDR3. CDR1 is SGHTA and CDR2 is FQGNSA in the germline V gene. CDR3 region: CASSLQQGKAFF. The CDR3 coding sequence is TGTGCCAGCAGCTTACAACAGGGAAAAGCTTTCTTT.

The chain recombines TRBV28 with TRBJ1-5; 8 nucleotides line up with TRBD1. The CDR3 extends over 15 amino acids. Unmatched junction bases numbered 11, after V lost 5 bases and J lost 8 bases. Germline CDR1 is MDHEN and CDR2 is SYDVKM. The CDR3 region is CASSAPGQGRKPQHF. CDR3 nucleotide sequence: TGTGCCAGCAGTGCTCCCGGACAGGGACGAAAGCCCCAGCATTTT.

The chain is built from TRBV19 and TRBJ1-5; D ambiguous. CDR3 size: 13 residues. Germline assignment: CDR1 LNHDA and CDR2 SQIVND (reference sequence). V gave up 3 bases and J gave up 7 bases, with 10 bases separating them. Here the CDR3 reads CASSMSVQQPQHF. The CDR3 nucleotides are TGTGCCAGTAGTATGTCAGTGCAGCAGCCCCAGCATTTT.

In DNA, the CDR3 is TGCAGCGTAGACAGGGGTACTGAAGCTTTCTTT. It codes for CSVDRGTEAFF. V and J are TRBV29-1 and TRBJ1-1, with 8 bases that match TRBD1. The CDR3 sequence is 11 residues long. V lost 6 bases and J lost 5; bases outside the gene matches: 2. Germline loops: CDR1 SQVTM, CDR2 ANQGSEA.

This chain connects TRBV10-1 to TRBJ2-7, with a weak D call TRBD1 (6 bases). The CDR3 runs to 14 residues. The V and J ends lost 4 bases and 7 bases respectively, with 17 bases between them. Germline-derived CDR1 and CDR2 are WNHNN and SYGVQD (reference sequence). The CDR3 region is CASSAVGAPGEQYF. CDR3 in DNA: TGCGCCAGCAGTGCCGTGGGGGCCCCGGGGGAGCAGTACTTC.

Here the CDR3 reads CAWSRHFEGDTIYF. CDR3 DNA sequence: TGTGCCTGGAGTCGGCACTTCGAGGGAGACACCATATATTTT. The genes are TRBV30 and TRBJ1-3; D is undetermined. The V end lost 2 bases, the J end lost 8 bases, and 16 bases lay between the germline ends. Germline-derived CDR1 and CDR2 are GTSNPN and SVGIG (reference sequence). The CDR3 contains 14 residues.

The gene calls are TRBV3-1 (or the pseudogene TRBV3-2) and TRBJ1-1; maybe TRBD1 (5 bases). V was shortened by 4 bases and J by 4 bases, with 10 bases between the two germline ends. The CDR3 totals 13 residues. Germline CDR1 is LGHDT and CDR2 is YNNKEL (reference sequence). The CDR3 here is CASSPPGLTEAFF. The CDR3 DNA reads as TGTGCCAGCAGCCCCCCAGGGCTCACTGAAGCTTTCTTT.

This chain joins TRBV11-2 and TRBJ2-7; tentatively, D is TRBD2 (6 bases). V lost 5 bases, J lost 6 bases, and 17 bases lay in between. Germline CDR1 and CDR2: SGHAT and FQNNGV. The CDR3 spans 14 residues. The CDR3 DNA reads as TGTGCCAGCAGCCCGCGGGGCCCCCACGGCGAGCAGTACTTC. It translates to CASSPRGPHGEQYF.